This T cell receptor (beta chain) was sequenced during a study of beta chain features in type 1 diabetes. Whole-study results and caveats: PCR might preferentially amplify shorter templates, equally in patients and controls. Researchers report that Type 1 diabetes patients had moderately but significantly shorter TCRB CDR3s across all four CD4+ subsets. A pattern of fewer insertions and more deletions at VDJ junctions was seen in type 1 diabetes patients.

The germline gives CDR1 SGDLS, CDR2 YYNGEE. V gave up 4 bases and J gave up 3 bases, with 14 bases separating them. The CDR3 runs 15 residues. The isolated RNA, all of it, was reverse transcribed, so expressed TCRB transcripts were what got sequenced. Libraries were prepared by immunoSEQ multiplex PCR; TCRdb keeps only in-frame clonotypes and omits some of them. The sample records around 150,000 clones, around 10% being singletons. This clone was observed a handful of times. Its specificity is not known. Only one heparinised blood draw was taken per donor, and its volume averaged roughly 120 mL. A CD45RO/CCR7/CD25/CD127/CD95/CD27 panel sorted naive, central memory, regulatory and stem cell-like memory CD4+ cells.

Sequencing was done on a sample of central memory CD4+ T cells from blood. The TCR comes from a man aged 30 to 45 with type 1 diabetes. This chain joins TRBV9 and TRBJ2-4, with a tentative D call TRBD2 (6 bases). The CDR3 nucleotides are TGTGCCAGCAGCCCCTACGGGGGAATCAAAAACATTCAGTACTTC. This encodes CASSPYGGIKNIQYF.